This TCR beta chain came from a study of identical twins. Findings of the study overall: Cord blood's abundant beta clonotypes had fewer insertions, unlike memory repertoires.

This clonotype was seen repeatedly, ten times or more. Its specificity is not known. Template switching introduced a universal primer site, and the cDNA bore unique molecular identifiers. TCRdb passed the 5' RACE reads through MiXCR, listing each CDR3 protein once. The table includes 350,000 to 400,000 distinct CDR3 sequences, about 10% detected once. This receptor was taken from a woman aged 45-59 years in good health. Sequencing used naive T cells sorted from blood.

CDR3 amino acids: CSAADGLGGTAFF. In DNA, the CDR3 is TGCAGTGCGGCAGATGGACTGGGGGGAACAGCTTTCTTT. This rearrangement joins TRBV20-1 to TRBJ1-1, with D maybe TRBD1 (5 bases). The V end was cut by 6 bases, the J end by 10 bases, with 21 bases between. The CDR3 is made up of 13 amino acids. Germline values: CDR1 DFQATT, CDR2 SNEGSKA (reference sequence).